The 3 T cell receptor beta chains given below trace back to one sample, sequenced in a study of spatial heterogeneity in lung cancer. MiXCR, applied by TCRdb to the 5' RACE reads, yields one record per CDR3 protein. The data hold some 40,000 distinct CDR3 sequences, with less than 6.5% observed a single time. Time point defined: sample taken at primary tumor resection. The source was PBMCs, collected at surgery. The receptors come from a female donor with early-stage non-small cell lung cancer.

For this clonotype: A read error may account for a junction end that differs from germline. The chain couples TRBV19 to TRBJ1-3; tentative D call: TRBD1 (6 bases). Germline-derived CDR1 and CDR2 are LNHDA and SQIVND (reference sequence). This CDR3 comprises 15 residues. This CDR3 reads CTSAGARGSGNTIYF. The CDR3 nucleotides are TGCACTTCGGCAGGGGCGAGGGGCTCTGGAAACACCATATATTTT. Complete variable domain (other parts from reference TRBV19 and TRBJ1-3): DGGITQSPKYLFRKEGQNVTLSCEQNLNHDAMYWYRQDPGQGLRLIYYSQIVNDFQKGDIAEGYSVSREKKESFPLTVTSAQKNPTAFYLCTSAGARGSGNTIYFGEGSWLTVV.

In its sample, this clonotype was seen a few times. The CDR3 DNA is TGTGCCAGCAGGGGATTAAGGACCAACACTGAAGCTTTCTTT. Residues: CASRGLRTNTEAFF. The rearrangement uses TRBV11-2 and TRBJ1-1; no definite D call. Germline assignment: CDR1 SGHAT and CDR2 FQNNGV. This CDR3 is 14 amino acids long. Deletions cut 6 bases from V and 2 bases from J, with 13 bases between.

This clonotype has ten or more counts. The CDR3 loop is CASSYGGGATNEKLFF. Written as DNA, the CDR3 is TGTGCCAGCAGTTACGGGGGGGGAGCAACTAATGAAAAACTGTTTTTT. The chain has TRBV6-6 and TRBJ1-4, with D possibly being TRBD1 (5 bases). The CDR3 runs 16 residues. V dropped 2 bases and J dropped 0 bases, with 10 bases sitting between them. CDR1 is MNHNY, CDR2 SVGAGI, per germline (reference sequence).